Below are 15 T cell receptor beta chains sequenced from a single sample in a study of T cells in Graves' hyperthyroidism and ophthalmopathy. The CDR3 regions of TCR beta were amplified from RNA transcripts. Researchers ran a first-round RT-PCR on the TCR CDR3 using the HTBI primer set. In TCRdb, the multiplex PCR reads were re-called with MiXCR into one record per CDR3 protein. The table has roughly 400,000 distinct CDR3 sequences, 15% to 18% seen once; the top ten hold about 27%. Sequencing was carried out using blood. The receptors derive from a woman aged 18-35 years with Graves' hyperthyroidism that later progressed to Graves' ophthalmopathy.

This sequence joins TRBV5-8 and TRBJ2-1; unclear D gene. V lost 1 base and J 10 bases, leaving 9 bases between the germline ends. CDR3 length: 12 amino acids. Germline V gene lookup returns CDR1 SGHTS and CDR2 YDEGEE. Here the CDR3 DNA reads TGTGCCAGCAGCTTGATGGTCAGGGAGCAGTTCTTC. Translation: CASSLMVREQFF.

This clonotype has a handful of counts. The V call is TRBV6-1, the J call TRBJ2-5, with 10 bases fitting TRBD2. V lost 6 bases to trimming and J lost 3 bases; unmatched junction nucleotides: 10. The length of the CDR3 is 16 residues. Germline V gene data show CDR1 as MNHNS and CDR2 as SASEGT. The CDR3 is CASRMGLAGVEETQYF. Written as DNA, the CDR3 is TGTGCCAGCAGAATGGGGCTAGCGGGAGTGGAAGAGACCCAGTACTTC.

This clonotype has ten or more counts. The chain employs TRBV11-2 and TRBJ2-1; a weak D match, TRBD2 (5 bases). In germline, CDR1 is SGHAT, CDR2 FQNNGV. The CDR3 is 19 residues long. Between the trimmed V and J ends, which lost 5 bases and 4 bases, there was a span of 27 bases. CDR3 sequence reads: CASSPDETTHPFTYNEQFF. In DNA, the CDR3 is TGTGCCAGCAGCCCAGACGAGACTACCCACCCGTTTACATACAATGAGCAGTTCTTC.

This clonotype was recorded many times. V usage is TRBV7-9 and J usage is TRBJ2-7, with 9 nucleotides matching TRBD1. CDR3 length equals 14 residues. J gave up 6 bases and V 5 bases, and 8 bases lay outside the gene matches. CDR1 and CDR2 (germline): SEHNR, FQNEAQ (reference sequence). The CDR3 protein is CASSPPGQGIEQYF. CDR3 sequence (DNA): TGTGCCAGCAGCCCCCCGGGACAGGGAATCGAGCAGTACTTC.

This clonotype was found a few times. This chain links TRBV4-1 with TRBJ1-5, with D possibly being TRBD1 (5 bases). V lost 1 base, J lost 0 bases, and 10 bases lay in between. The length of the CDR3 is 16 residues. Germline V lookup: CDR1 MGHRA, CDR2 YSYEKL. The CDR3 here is CASSQGTFYSNQPQHF. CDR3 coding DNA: TGCGCCAGCAGCCAAGGGACATTCTATAGCAATCAGCCCCAGCATTTT.

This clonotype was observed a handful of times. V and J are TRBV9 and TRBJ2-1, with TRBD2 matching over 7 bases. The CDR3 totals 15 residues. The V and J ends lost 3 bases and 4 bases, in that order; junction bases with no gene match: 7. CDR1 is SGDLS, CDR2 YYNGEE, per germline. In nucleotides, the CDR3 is TGTGCCAGCAGCGCTAGCGGCGAAGGGTACAATGAGCAGTTCTTC. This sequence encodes CASSASGEGYNEQFF. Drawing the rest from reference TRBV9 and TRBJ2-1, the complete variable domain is DSGVTQTPKHLITATGQRVTLRCSPRSGDLSVYWYQQSLDQGLQFLIQYYNGEERAKGNILERFSAQQFPDLHSELNLSSLELGDSALYFCASSASGEGYNEQFFGPGTRLTVL.

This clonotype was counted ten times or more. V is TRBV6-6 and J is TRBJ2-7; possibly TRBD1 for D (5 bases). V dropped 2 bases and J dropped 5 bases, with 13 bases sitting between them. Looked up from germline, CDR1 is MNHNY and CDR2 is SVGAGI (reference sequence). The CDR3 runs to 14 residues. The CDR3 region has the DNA TGTGCCAGCAGTTACGGGCAGGGTGGCCACGAGCAGTACTTC. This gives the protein CASSYGQGGHEQYF.

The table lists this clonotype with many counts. The CDR3 DNA sequence: TGTGCCAGCAGCTTAGGCGTTAGTTGGCAAGAGACCCAGTACTTC. It translates to CASSLGVSWQETQYF. The rearrangement uses TRBV7-9 and TRBJ2-5; D gene ambiguous. Trimming took 1 base from V and 2 from J, leaving 11 bases between them. Germline loops: CDR1 SEHNR, CDR2 FQNEAQ (reference sequence). This CDR3 has 15 residues.

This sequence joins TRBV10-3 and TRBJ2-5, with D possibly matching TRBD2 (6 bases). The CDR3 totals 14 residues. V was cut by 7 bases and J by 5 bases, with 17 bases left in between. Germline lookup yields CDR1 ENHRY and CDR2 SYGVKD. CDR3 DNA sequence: TGTGCCATCATGGGCGGGACGGGTAGTGAGACCCAGTACTTC. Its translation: CAIMGGTGSETQYF.

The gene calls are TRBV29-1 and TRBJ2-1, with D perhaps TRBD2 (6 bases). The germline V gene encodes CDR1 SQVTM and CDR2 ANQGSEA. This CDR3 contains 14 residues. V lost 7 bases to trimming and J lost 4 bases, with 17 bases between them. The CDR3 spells CSGRGTDKYNEQFF. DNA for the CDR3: TGCAGCGGCCGGGGGACGGACAAATACAATGAGCAGTTCTTC.

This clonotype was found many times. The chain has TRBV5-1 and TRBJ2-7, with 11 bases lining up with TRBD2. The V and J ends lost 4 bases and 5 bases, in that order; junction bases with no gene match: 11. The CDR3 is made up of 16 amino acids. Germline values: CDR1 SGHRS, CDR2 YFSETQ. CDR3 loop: CASSGTSGRVGNEQYF. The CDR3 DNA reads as TGCGCCAGCAGCGGAACTAGCGGGAGAGTTGGAAACGAGCAGTACTTC.

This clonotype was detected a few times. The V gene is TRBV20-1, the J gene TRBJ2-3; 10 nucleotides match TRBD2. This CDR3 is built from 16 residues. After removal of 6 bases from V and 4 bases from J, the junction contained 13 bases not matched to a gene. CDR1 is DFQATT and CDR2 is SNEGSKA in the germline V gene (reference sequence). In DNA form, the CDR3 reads TGCAGTGCCAGCGGTAGCGGGAGGTCCCCGTCAGATACGCAGTATTTT. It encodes CSASGSGRSPSDTQYF.

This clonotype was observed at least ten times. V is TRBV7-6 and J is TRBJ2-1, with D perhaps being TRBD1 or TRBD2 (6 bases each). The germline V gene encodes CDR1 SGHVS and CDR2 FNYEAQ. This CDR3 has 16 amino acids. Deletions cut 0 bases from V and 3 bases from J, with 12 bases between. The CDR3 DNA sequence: TGTGCCAGCAGCTTAGCGAGGGGGGAAGTCTACAATGAGCAGTTCTTC. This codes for CASSLARGEVYNEQFF.

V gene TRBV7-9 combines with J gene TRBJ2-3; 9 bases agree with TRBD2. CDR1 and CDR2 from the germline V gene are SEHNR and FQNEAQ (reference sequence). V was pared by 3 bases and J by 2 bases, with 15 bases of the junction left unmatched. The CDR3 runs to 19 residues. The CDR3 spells CASSFLTLRGREITDTQYF. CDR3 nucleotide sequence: TGTGCCAGCAGCTTTCTTACTCTCCGCGGGAGGGAGATCACAGATACGCAGTATTTT.

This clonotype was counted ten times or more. CDR3 sequence reads: CASSQSGTETGELFF. CDR3 DNA: TGTGCCAGCAGTCAATCCGGGACAGAGACCGGGGAGCTGTTTTTT. The J gene is TRBJ2-2, the V gene TRBV28; 7 bases are a match to TRBD1. Trimming took 5 bases from V and 5 from J; bases not matched to a gene: 8. CDR1 is MDHEN, CDR2 SYDVKM, per germline. The CDR3 is made up of 15 amino acids.